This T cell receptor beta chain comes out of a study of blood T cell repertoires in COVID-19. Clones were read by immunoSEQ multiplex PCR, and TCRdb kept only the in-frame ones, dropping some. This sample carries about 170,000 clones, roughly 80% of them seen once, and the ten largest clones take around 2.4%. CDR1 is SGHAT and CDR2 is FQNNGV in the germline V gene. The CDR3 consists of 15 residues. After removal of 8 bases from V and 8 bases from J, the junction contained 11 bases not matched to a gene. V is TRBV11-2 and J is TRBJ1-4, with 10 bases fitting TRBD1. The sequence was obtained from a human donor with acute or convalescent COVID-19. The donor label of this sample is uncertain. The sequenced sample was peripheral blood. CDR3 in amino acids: CASAVTGTGAEKLFF. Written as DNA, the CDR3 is TGTGCCAGCGCAGTAACCGGGACAGGGGCGGAAAAACTGTTTTTT.